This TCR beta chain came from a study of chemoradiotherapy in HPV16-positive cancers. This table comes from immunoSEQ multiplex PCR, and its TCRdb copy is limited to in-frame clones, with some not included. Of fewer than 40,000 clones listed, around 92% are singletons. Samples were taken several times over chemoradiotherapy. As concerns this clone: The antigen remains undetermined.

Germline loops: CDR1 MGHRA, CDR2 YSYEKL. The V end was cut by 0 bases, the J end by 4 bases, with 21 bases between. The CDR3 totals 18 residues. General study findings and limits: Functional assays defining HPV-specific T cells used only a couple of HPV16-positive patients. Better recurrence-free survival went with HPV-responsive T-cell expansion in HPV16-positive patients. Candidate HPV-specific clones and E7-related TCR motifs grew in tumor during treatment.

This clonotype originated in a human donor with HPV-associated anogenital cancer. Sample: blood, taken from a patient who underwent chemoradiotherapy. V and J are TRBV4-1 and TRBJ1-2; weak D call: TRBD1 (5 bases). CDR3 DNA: TGCGCCAGCAGCCAAGATGGGGGGTGGGGTGGCCAACCCTATGGCTACACCTTC. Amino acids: CASSQDGGWGGQPYGYTF.